This T cell receptor beta chain emerged from a study of shared clonotypes between healthy human individuals. Overall study findings and caveats: Blood alone was sampled, and tissue repertoires likely differ. Non-shared clonotypes had lower generation probabilities than clonotypes shared by all four sorted-subset donors.

As to this clone: Its specificity is unknown.

Every one of the donors was a Caucasian adult that lived in Nashville, Tennessee. CDR1 and CDR2 from the germline V gene are GTSNPN and SVGIG (reference sequence). V was cut by 2 bases and J by 5 bases, with 7 bases left in between. The CDR3 has 12 residues. Assay: immunoSEQ multiplex PCR; the TCRdb copy retains only in-frame clones and omits some. The data show more than 1 million clones, around 78% seen once. The receptor was derived from a man aged 18 to 35 in good health. Some clones in this sample may be carry-over from other donors' samples. Material: memory CD4+ T cells from PBMCs. Noted subset: CD45RA-negative fraction. This sequence joins TRBV30 and TRBJ1-5; D remains ambiguous. The CDR3 loop is CAWSPPHQPQHF. CDR3 DNA sequence: TGTGCCTGGAGTCCCCCACATCAGCCCCAGCATTTT.